The clone carrying this T cell receptor (beta chain) came up once. Its antigen is not identified. Other DNA sequences from this sample encode an identical CDR3 as well. The PCR ran on 60 Vbeta and 13 Jbeta primers. This table comes from immunoSEQ multiplex PCR, and its TCRdb copy is limited to in-frame clones, with some not included. The data show 90,000 to 130,000 clones, just under 70% seen once. This entry comes from a study of cytomegalovirus exposure and HLA in healthy donors. Study summary: Approximately 180 million T cells yielded 100 million or so unique TCR beta sequences, as an earlier analysis found. Approximately 83 million unique TCRs from HLA-typed donors were held in an early data release. Regarding the study as a whole: Only CMV serostatus was available as immune exposure information. Earlier findings revealed that most TCR beta V segments proved productive either about 90% or about 30% of the time.

The germline V gene encodes CDR1 SGHVS and CDR2 FNYEAQ. The ends were cut back, 4 bases at V and 5 bases at J, with 5 bases in the middle. The CDR3 has 11 residues. The specimen sequenced was PBMCs. The J gene is TRBJ2-5, the V gene TRBV7-6, with D unresolved. This clonotype originated in a man aged 30 to 39 in good health and CMV-seropositive. The CDR3 DNA reads as TGTGCCAGCAGCTCCTACGAGACCCAGTACTTC. It encodes CASSSYETQYF.